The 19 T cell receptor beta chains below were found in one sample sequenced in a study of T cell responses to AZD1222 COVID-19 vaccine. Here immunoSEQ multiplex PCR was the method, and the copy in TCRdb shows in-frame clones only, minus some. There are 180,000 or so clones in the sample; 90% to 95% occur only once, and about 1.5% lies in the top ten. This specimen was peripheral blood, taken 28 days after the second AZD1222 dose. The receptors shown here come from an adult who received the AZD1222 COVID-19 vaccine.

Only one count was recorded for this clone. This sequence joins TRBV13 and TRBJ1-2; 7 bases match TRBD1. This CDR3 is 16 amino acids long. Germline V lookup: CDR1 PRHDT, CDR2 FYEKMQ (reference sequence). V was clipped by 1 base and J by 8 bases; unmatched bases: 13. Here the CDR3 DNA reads TGTGCCAGCAGCTTAGAACAGGGGAGGCCTTCGGGAGGCTACACCTTC. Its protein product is CASSLEQGRPSGGYTF.

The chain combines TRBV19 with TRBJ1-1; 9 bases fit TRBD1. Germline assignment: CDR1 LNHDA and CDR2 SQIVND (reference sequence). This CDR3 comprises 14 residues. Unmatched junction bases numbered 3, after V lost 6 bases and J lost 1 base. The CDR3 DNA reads TGTGCCAGTAGGCCGGGACAGGGGAACACTGAAGCTTTCTTT. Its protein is CASRPGQGNTEAFF. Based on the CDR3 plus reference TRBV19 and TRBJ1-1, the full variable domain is DGGITQSPKYLFRKEGQNVTLSCEQNLNHDAMYWYRQDPGQGLRLIYYSQIVNDFQKGDIAEGYSVSREKKESFPLTVTSAQKNPTAFYLCASRPGQGNTEAFFGQGTRLTVV.

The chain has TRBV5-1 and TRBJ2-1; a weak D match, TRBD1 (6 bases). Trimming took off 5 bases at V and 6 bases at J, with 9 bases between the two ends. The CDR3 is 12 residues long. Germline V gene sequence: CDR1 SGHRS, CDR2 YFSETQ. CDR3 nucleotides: TGCGCCAGCAGTTCACAGGGCAATGAGCAGTTCTTC. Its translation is CASSSQGNEQFF.

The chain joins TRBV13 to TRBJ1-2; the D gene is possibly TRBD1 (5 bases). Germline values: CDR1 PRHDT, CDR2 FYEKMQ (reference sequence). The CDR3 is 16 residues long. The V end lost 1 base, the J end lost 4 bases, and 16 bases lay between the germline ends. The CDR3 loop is CASSLVASRQPYGYTF. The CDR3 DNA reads TGTGCCAGCAGCTTAGTAGCTTCCAGACAGCCCTATGGCTACACCTTC.

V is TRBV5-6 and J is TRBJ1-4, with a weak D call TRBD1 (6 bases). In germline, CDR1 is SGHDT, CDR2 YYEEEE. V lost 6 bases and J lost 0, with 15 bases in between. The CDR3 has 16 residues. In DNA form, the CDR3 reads TGTGCCAGCACCGAAACAGGGAATGCAACTAATGAAAAACTGTTTTTT. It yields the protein CASTETGNATNEKLFF.

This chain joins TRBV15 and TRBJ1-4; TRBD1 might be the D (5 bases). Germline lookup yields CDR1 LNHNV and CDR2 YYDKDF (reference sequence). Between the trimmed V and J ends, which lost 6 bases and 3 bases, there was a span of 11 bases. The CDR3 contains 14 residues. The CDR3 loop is CATRNRLSNEKLFF. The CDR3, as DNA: TGTGCCACCAGGAACAGGTTGTCTAATGAAAAACTGTTTTTT.

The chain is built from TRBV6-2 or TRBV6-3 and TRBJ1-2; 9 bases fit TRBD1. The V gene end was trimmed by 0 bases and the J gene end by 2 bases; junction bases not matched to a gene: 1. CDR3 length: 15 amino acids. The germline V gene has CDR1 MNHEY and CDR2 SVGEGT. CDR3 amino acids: CASSYSGTGNYGYTF. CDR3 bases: TGTGCCAGCAGTTACTCGGGGACAGGGAACTATGGCTACACCTTC.

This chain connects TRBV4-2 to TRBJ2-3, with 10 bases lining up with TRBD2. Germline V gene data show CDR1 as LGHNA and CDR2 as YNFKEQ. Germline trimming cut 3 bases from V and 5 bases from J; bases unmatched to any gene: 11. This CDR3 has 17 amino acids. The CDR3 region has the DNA TGTGCCAGCAGCCAGGGCTCGCGGCTAGCGGGGGAAGATACGCAGTATTTT. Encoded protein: CASSQGSRLAGEDTQYF.

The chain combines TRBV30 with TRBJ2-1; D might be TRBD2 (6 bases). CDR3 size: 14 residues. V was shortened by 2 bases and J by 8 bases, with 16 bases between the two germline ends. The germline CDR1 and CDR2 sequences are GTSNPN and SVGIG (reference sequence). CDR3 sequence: CAWSIGTSLDEQFF. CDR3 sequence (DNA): TGTGCCTGGAGTATTGGAACTAGCCTGGATGAGCAGTTCTTC.

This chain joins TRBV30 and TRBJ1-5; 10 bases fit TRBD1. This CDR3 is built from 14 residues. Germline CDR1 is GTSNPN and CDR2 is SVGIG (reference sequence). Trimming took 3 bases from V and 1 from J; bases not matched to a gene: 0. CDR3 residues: CAWRGQGSNQPQHF. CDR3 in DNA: TGTGCCTGGAGGGGACAGGGGAGCAATCAGCCCCAGCATTTT.

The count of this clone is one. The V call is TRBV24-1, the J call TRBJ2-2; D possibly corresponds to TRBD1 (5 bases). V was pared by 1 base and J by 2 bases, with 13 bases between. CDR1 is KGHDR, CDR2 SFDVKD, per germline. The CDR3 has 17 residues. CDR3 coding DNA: TGTGCCACCAGTGATTTTGGGGCGTCACCAAACACCGGGGAGCTGTTTTTT. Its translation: CATSDFGASPNTGELFF.

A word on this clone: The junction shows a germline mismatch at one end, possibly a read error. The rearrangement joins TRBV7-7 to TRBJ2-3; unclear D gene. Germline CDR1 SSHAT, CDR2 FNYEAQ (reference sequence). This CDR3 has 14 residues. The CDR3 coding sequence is TGTGCTAGCAGCCCCGCCGAGGCCTTAGATACGCAGTATTTT. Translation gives CASSPAEALDTQYF.

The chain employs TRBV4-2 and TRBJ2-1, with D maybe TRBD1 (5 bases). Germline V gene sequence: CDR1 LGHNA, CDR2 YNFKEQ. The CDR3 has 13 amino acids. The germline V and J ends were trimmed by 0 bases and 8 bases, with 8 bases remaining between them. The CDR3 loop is CASSQDLGDEQFF. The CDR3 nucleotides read TGTGCCAGCAGCCAAGATCTAGGGGATGAGCAGTTCTTC.

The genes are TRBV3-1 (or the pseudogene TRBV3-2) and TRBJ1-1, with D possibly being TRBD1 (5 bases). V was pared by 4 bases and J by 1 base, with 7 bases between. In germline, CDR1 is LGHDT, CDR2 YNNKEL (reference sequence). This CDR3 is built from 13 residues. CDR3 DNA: TGTGCCAGCAGCCTGGGGCGGAACACTGAAGCTTTCTTT. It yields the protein CASSLGRNTEAFF.

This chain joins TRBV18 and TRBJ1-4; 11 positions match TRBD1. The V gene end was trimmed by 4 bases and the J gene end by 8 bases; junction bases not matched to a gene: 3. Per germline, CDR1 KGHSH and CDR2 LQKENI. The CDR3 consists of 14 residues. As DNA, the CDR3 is TGTGCCAGCTCACGGGGACAGGGGGACGAAAAACTGTTTTTT. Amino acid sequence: CASSRGQGDEKLFF.

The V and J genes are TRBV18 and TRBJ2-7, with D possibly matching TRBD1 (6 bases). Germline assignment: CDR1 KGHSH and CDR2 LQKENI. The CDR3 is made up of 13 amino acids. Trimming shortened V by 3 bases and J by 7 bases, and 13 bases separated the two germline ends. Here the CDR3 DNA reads TGTGCCAGCTCACCCCAGGGGTTGGGAGAGCAGTACTTC. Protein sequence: CASSPQGLGEQYF.

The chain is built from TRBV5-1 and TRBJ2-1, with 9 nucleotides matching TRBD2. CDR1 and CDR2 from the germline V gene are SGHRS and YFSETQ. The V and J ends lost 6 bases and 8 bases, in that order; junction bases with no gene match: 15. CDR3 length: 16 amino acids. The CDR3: CASTLGASGNYDEQFF. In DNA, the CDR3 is TGCGCCAGCACCCTTGGGGCTAGCGGGAATTATGATGAGCAGTTCTTC.

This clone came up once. For the CDR3, the DNA is TGTGCCAGCAGTTACCGGGACAGTAGCAATCAGCCCCAGCATTTT. This translates into CASSYRDSSNQPQHF. The gene calls are TRBV6-6 and TRBJ1-5, with 7 bases identical to TRBD1. With 2 bases clipped from V and 0 bases from J, the junction kept 1 base outside the gene matches. Germline V gene lookup returns CDR1 MNHNY and CDR2 SVGAGI (reference sequence). This CDR3 spans 15 amino acids.

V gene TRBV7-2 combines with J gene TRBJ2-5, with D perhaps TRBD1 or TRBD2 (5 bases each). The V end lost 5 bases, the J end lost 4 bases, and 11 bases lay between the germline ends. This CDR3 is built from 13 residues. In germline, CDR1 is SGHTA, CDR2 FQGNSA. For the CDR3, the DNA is TGTGCCAGCAGCCCGGGACCCGGAGAGACCCAGTACTTC. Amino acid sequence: CASSPGPGETQYF.